This TCR beta chain was identified in a study of CD4 T cells in relation to SARS-CoV-2 and coronaviruses. Across the study: TCR beta CDR3s were sequenced after approximately 11-day antigen culture of PBMCs. A couple of subjects were Hispanic; patients were under 10 males and a handful of females. Study results and limitations: This crossreactivity analysis covered spike protein alone, no other viral proteins.

As to this clone: Its antigen remains unidentified.

Data came from immunoSEQ multiplex PCR; TCRdb stores just in-frame clones and leaves some out. Here the sample spans 35,000 to 45,000 clones, under 90% being singletons. The V end lost 4 bases, the J end lost 1 base, and 13 bases lay between the germline ends. Germline V CDR1 and CDR2: KGHSH, LQKENI. The CDR3 has 15 residues. 80,000 to 100,000 naive or memory CD4+ cells were cultured with CEF peptides for 9 to 10 days. Sequences were obtained from naive CD4+ T cells from PBMCs, cultured in vitro. Described subset: naive CD4+ T cells isolated by negative enrichment. J is TRBJ1-1 and V is TRBV18; no clear D gene. The source is an adult with COVID-19. DNA for the CDR3: TGTGCCAGCTCACTAGGTTCAGTATCGAACACTGAAGCTTTCTTT. This gives the protein CASSLGSVSNTEAFF.